What follows is one T cell receptor beta chain and its context. This clone was detected only a few times. Which antigen it targets is not known. No base quality information exists; no much larger clone differs at one position. This sample was taken from a study of CD8+ T cells in alopecia areata (dated by TCRdb to about 2018). The study in broad terms: Treated patients were enrolled in an open-label pilot trial of oral tofacitinib at 5 to 10 mg twice daily for moderate-to-severe alopecia areata. Tofacitinib was given for 6 to 18 months, followed by 6 months of follow-up off drug to assess delayed response and recurrence. For the treated patients, the SALT score, which quantifies what percentage of scalp surface area is affected, served as the measure of disease severity. The study used high-throughput TCRbeta sequencing to examine T cell clonal expansion in alopecia areata, in both the C3H/HeJ mouse model and human patients. Human TCRbeta sequencing covered scalp tissue and sorted CD4+ and CD8+ peripheral blood T cells from patchy and totalis/universalis alopecia areata patients and healthy controls. Patients on tofacitinib were biopsied at baseline and after 4 and 24 weeks of treatment, and several of the patients also had a later scalp biopsy. Scalp clonality was compared across normal scalp (n=4), patchy alopecia areata scalp (n=8), and alopecia totalis/universalis scalp (n=8). RNA came from the PAXgene miRNA kit for fixed scalp, the miRNeasy kit for PBMCs, and the RNeasy kit for mouse skin. immunoSEQ multiplex PCR using 35 Vbeta forward primers and 13 Jbeta reverse primers was used to amplify TCRbeta CDR3 regions.

Here is what the overall study found, with its caveats: Shared TCR sequences between patients were less evident than in mice, which may be partly attributable to HLA diversity in the patient population. Tofacitinib significantly decreased scalp clonality and the number of expanded CD8+ clones among the top 100 scalp clones. During tofacitinib treatment, many expanded lesional clones remained in scalp and blood, and this persistence may partly explain relapse after treatment is stopped. Because the treated cohort was small and had just a single nonresponder, larger studies are needed to establish links between baseline CD8+ expansion and response. Compared with normal scalp, lesional scalp had higher clonality and more expanded CD8+ clones, particularly in alopecia totalis/universalis, a pattern that suggests antigenic drive. Resident alphabeta T cells in normal human skin are also sequenced, complicating scalp TCR repertoire analysis, unlike mouse skin dominated by gammadelta T cells.

What the treatment or condition label conveys for this sample: oral pan-JAK inhibitor, 5-10 mg twice daily. Peripheral blood and lesional scalp punch biopsies were obtained from patients with alopecia areata. PBMCs were separated by density centrifugation and stained for CD3, CD4 and CD8, after which CD4+ and CD8+ T cells were sorted on a FACSAria. Library prep was done by the immunoSEQ multiplex PCR assay. For TCR sequencing, RNA was extracted from every sample and reverse transcribed into cDNA to serve as template. SuperScript III was used to make first-strand cDNA, primed with a 2:1 mix of oligo-dT and random hexamers. Amplification bias was assessed with a synthetic immune receptor repertoire, and residual bias was removed computationally. The paper's processing steps were these. After raw reads were preprocessed to remove errors, the CDR3 was defined following IMGT conventions as running from the conserved cysteine to phenylalanine. Clonality was computed as 1 minus the Shannon entropy, with the entropy normalized by log2 of the number of productive unique TCRs. Whether scalp clones were CD4 or CD8 was inferred by matching scalp TCRbeta sequences against CD4 and CD8 repertoires sorted from blood. The source is immuneACCESS, and TCRdb retained only in-frame sequences with V and J called. Part of the clones is not carried over; for the studies checked, unresolved V genes explain less than half of this, and the remainder is unexplained. V and J calls and clone size are as listed in that table; D and trimming were resolved from the DNA. A total of about 210,000 clones appear in this sample, 35% to 40% of them only once. Together, the top ten hold around 0.48% of the sample.

V and J lose 3 bases and 5 bases, and a span of 8 bases separates them. Its CDR3 holds 12 amino acids, cysteine through phenylalanine. This entry keeps only the CDR3 DNA: 36 bases, framed from base 1. Via the germline V gene, CDR1 is SGDLS and CDR2 YYNGEE. The specimen was CD4+ T cells sorted from blood, collected between weeks 30 and 35, from a patient treated with tofacitinib. This TCR was recovered from a human donor with alopecia areata. The V gene is TRBV9 and the J gene is TRBJ1-1, with no D gene named confidently. The nucleotide sequence reads TGTGCCAGCAGCGGAGGGCGGACTGAAGCTTTCTTT. Translated, this is CASSGGRTEAFF.